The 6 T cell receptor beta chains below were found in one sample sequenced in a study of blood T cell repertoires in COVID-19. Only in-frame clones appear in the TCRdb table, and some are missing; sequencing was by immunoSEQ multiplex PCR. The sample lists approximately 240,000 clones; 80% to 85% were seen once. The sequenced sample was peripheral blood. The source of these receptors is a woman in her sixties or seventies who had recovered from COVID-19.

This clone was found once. The CDR3 spells CASSLEAFWGFAGNTIYF. Here the CDR3 DNA reads TGTGCCAGCAGCTTGGAGGCTTTTTGGGGCTTTGCAGGAAACACCATATATTTT. The chain is built from TRBV5-6 and TRBJ1-3; D may be TRBD1 (5 bases). V dropped 0 bases and J dropped 4 bases, with 20 bases sitting between them. The CDR3 extends over 18 amino acids. CDR1 and CDR2 from the germline V gene are SGHDT and YYEEEE.

CDR3: CASSAKTVETGVSEQYF. CDR3 coding DNA: TGTGCCAGCAGCGCGAAAACCGTCGAGACAGGGGTGAGTGAGCAGTACTTC. This chain joins TRBV9 and TRBJ2-7; 8 nucleotides agree with TRBD1. V was clipped by 3 bases and J by 7 bases; unmatched bases: 18. This CDR3 has 17 amino acids. The V gene's germline CDR1 is SGDLS and CDR2 YYNGEE.

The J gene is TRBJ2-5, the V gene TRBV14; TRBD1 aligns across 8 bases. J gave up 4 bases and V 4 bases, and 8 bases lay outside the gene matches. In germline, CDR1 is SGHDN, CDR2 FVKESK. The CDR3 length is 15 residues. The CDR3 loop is CASSRRGQVGETQYF. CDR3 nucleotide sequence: TGTGCCAGCAGCCGGAGGGGACAGGTTGGAGAGACCCAGTACTTC.

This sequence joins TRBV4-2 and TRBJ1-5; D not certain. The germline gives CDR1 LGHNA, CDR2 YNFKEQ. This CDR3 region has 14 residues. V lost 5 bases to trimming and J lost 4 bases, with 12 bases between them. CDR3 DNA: TGTGCCAGCAGCAAGATGGCGGGGAATCAGCCCCAGCATTTT. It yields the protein CASSKMAGNQPQHF.

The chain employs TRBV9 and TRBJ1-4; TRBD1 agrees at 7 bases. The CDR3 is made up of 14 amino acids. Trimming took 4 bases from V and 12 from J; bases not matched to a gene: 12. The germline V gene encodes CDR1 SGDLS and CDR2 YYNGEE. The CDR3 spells CASSPTGANLELFF. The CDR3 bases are TGTGCCAGCAGCCCTACAGGGGCGAATCTGGAACTGTTTTTT.

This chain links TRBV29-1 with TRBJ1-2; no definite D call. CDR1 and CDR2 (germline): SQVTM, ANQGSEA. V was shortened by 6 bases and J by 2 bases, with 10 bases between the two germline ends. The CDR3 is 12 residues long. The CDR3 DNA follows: TGCAGCGTGCTGGGCAGAAACTATGGCTACACCTTC. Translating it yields CSVLGRNYGYTF.